This is a list of T cell receptor beta chains from one sample in a study of post-analysis software for immune sequencing data. TCRdb re-derived calls from the PCR reads in MiXCR, one entry per CDR3 protein. The sample consists of hundreds of thousands of distinct CDR3 sequences, roughly 30% of them appearing once. Sequenced sample: blood. These receptors all come from a girl aged 10 to 17 with multiple sclerosis. The conserved cysteine and the conserved F or W are not part of the CDR3 here. Size is stated for part of the rows, as once, few or many counts, or as a class when the clone is expanded.

size | J | length | V | CDR3
many | TRBJ2-3 | 15 | TRBV20-1 | SAPPPRTSGGKETQY
. | TRBJ1-2 | 11 | TRBV10-3 | AISGAQGIGYT
. | TRBJ2-1 | 15 | TRBV20-1 | SARVKRGAATYNEQF
. | TRBJ1-5 | 14 | TRBV6-5 | ASSSQGGTGNQPQH
many | TRBJ2-1 | 12 | TRBV29-1 | SVATTGGYNEQF
. | TRBJ2-7 | 12 | TRBV20-1 | SARSVGGRYEQY
few | TRBJ2-3 | 15 | TRBV5-4 | ASSLGVMWENTDTQY
. | TRBJ2-7 | 13 | TRBV20-1 | SARTKGQVSYEQY
. | TRBJ1-1 | 13 | TRBV28 | ASSQPSRGSTEAF
many | TRBJ2-3 | 12 | TRBV6-4 | ASSPGTNTDTQY
. | TRBJ2-5 | 11 | TRBV28 | ASSRPVGETQY
few | TRBJ1-2 | 11 | TRBV29-1 | SAGRAGIYGYT
many | TRBJ1-1 | 11 | TRBV29-1 | SVEDLARTEAF
. | TRBJ1-2 | 10 | TRBV6-4 | AIDRPFYGYT
few | TRBJ2-3 | 14 | TRBV9 | ASSVGGSYSTDTQY
. | TRBJ2-5 | 13 | TRBV3-1 | AGSPGRGGRETQY
. | TRBJ1-3 | 13 | TRBV12-3/TRBV12-4 | ASSLEETAGNTIY
many | TRBJ2-1 | 12 | TRBV11-2 | ASSSGLAGNEQF
. | TRBJ1-2 | 13 | TRBV19 | AGSSPAASAYGYT
. | TRBJ2-1 | 14 | TRBV5-1 | ASSWGLAGDYNEQF
. | TRBJ2-1 | 10 | TRBV5-1 | ASSWADNEQF
. | TRBJ2-1 | 13 | TRBV3-1 | ASSQDFGQYNEQF
. | TRBJ1-6 | 14 | TRBV10-3 | AISERKGQGNSPLH
. | TRBJ1-5 | 11 | TRBV20-1 | SATATGVQPQH
few | TRBJ1-1 | 12 | TRBV7-2 | ASSPQGVGTEAF
. | TRBJ1-1 | 10 | TRBV7-2 | TSSLAWGEAF
. | TRBJ1-2 | 12 | TRBV6-5 | ASSRDIANYGYT
few | TRBJ2-5 | 11 | TRBV7-2 | ASSLMDQETQY
. | TRBJ2-5 | 12 | TRBV5-6 | ASSLGQLKETQY
. | TRBJ2-1 | 14 | TRBV5-1 | ASSFQMTRGGNEQF
. | TRBJ2-7 | 11 | TRBV20-1 | SARGRTEYEQY
. | TRBJ2-5 | 13 | TRBV20-1 | SASRISGRSETQY
few | TRBJ1-2 | 12 | TRBV3-1 | ASSQDLAGLGYT
. | TRBJ2-5 | 12 | TRBV24-1 | ATSEARSRETQY
few | TRBJ1-5 | 15 | TRBV20-1 | SSSRGSPSASNQPQH
many | TRBJ2-1 | 12 | TRBV6-4 | ASSGEGTGNEQF
. | TRBJ2-7 | 12 | TRBV9 | ASSEGPSSYEQY
. | TRBJ2-1 | 13 | TRBV18 | ASSQGTGTYNEQF
few | TRBJ1-2 | 10 | TRBV20-1 | SATDREKGYT
few | TRBJ2-1 | 13 | TRBV6-2/TRBV6-3 | ACRGGSRSGNEQF
. | TRBJ1-1 | 15 | TRBV6-1 | ASSLIPGSHMNTEAF
. | TRBJ1-5 | 13 | TRBV3-1 | ASSQRTGGDQPQH
few | TRBJ2-1 | 13 | TRBV7-2 | ASTSQREGYNEQF
once | TRBJ1-1 | 13 | TRBV4-3 | ASSQSIRGWAEAF
few | TRBJ2-3 | 13 | TRBV20-1 | SARDRARGYDTQY
. | TRBJ2-7 | 11 | TRBV4-1 | ASSHGPSYEQY
few | TRBJ2-7 | 13 | TRBV7-9 | ASSLGTGGLFEQY
. | TRBJ1-1 | 12 | TRBV12-3/TRBV12-4 | ASGQGFMNTEAF
few | TRBJ2-3 | 12 | TRBV6-4 | ASSDYPGQDTQY
. | TRBJ2-3 | 13 | TRBV20-1 | SASDELAAIDTQY
few | TRBJ2-7 | 12 | TRBV28 | ASSFYGGSYEQY
. | TRBJ2-3 | 13 | TRBV7-2 | ASSLGGAGRNTQY
few | TRBJ2-7 | 15 | TRBV12-5 | ASGLASTSGSPYEQY